The source of this TCR beta chain is a study of lymphopenia after photon versus proton radiotherapy. Of note for this clone: The antigen is not known.

Using immunoSEQ multiplex PCR, the repertoire was profiled, and TCRdb retains in-frame clones only, with some absent. Here the sample spans some 64,000 clones, around 90% being singletons. Whole-study findings and limits: Relative stability marked proton patients; photon patients lost diversity and naive cells. Oligoclonal CD8+ Temra expansion after nadir drove photon patients' diversity drop.

This TCR came from a man of 80 years or more with esophageal cancer. The sample here was peripheral blood, taken from a patient treated with proton-based radiotherapy.

In DNA, the CDR3 is TGTGCCAGCAGCTTAGTCCAGTGGGCCGATCAGCCCCAGCATTTT. Translated: CASSLVQWADQPQHF. The J gene is TRBJ1-5, the V gene TRBV7-2, with D uncertain. This CDR3 region has 15 residues. The germline gives CDR1 SGHTA, CDR2 FQGNSA. The V end lost 1 base, the J end lost 5 bases, and 12 bases lay between the germline ends.